This TCR beta chain emerged from a study of T cell responses to AZD1222 COVID-19 vaccine. Findings and limits, study-wide: Donors, mostly white British, included more females; clonal diversity was possibly underestimated. With dominance at 160-218 and 743-854, vaccine-associated CD4 TCRs spanned spike.

Per the germline V gene, CDR1 is GTSNPN and CDR2 is SVGIG (reference sequence). With 5 bases removed from V and 4 bases from J, the gap between germline ends came to 9 bases. The CDR3 length is 12 residues. As to this clone: Its antigen is as yet unknown.

Data came from immunoSEQ multiplex PCR; TCRdb stores just in-frame clones and leaves some out. The table has 150,000 to 200,000 clones, almost 95% seen once. This TCR came from an adult in good health. This rearrangement joins TRBV30 to TRBJ2-1, with D perhaps TRBD2 (6 bases). The specimen comprised peripheral blood, sampled on day 0 of AZD1222 vaccination. The CDR3 sequence is CAWLEGYNEQFF. CDR3 DNA: TGTGCCTGGTTGGAGGGTTACAATGAGCAGTTCTTC.